Included here is one T cell receptor beta chain sequence, with context. No antigen is known for it. This specimen belongs to a study of cytomegalovirus exposure and HLA in healthy donors. Study-level results: Across all donors, roughly uniform sequencing depth was an assumption of the presence/absence analyses. As a later analysis revealed, most CMV-associated TCR beta chains appeared HLA-restricted. The study designated fewer than 200 TCR beta chains cytomegalovirus-associated.

V lost 9 bases to trimming and J lost 5 bases; unmatched junction nucleotides: 9. Germline CDR1 and CDR2: SNHLY and FYNNEI. The CDR3 is made up of 13 amino acids. The PCR had 60 Vbeta and 13 Jbeta primers. Libraries were prepared by immunoSEQ multiplex PCR; TCRdb keeps only in-frame clonotypes and omits some of them. The table has some 130,000 clones, roughly 82% seen once. The rearrangement joins TRBV2 to TRBJ2-7; 8 bases line up with TRBD2. The TCR was taken from a male donor in good health and CMV-seropositive. Sequencing was carried out using PBMCs. The CDR3 protein is CARRWPTSDEQYF. The CDR3 coding sequence is TGTGCCAGAAGATGGCCGACTAGCGACGAGCAGTACTTC.